This record covers a single TCR beta chain. Its antigen is not known. This sample is drawn from a study of long-term antiretroviral therapy in people with HIV. Points from the study as a whole: At every time point, clones expanded before ART dominated the repertoire. HIV repertoires showed narrower CDR3 length ranges than controls. Increased diversity was seen after ART, yet it remained lower than in transplant donor controls.

This was the immunoSEQ v3.0 assay at survey level. The repertoire was sequenced with immunoSEQ multiplex PCR; TCRdb's copy has only in-frame clones and lacks some. The sample lists approximately 35,000 clones; 94% were seen once. The germline V gene encodes CDR1 SGHNT and CDR2 YYREEE (reference sequence). There are 16 residues in the CDR3. V lost 4 bases to trimming and J lost 4 bases; unmatched junction nucleotides: 8. Everyone in the study who had HIV was treated in the United States. This specimen was unsorted PBMCs, taken approximately 5 years after starting antiretroviral therapy. The receptor comes from a woman between 45 and 65 years old with HIV. The chain uses TRBV5-4 and TRBJ2-3; 11 bases are shared with TRBD2. The CDR3: CASSSISGGAPDTQYF. For the CDR3, the DNA is TGTGCCAGCAGCAGCATTAGCGGGGGGGCTCCAGATACGCAGTATTTT.